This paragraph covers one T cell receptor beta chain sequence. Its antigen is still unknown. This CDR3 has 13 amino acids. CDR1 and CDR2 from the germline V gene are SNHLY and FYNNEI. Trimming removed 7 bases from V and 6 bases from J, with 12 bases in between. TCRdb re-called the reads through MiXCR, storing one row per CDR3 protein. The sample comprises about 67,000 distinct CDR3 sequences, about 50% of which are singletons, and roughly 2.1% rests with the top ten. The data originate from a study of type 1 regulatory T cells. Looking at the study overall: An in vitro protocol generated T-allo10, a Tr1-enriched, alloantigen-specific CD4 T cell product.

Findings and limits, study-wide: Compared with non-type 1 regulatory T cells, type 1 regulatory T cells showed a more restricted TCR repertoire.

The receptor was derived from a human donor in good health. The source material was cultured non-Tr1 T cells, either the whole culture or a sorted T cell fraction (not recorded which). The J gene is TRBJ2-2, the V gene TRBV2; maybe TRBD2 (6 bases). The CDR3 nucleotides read TGTGCCAGCACCCAAAGGGAGGCCGGGGAGCTGTTTTTT. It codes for CASTQREAGELFF.